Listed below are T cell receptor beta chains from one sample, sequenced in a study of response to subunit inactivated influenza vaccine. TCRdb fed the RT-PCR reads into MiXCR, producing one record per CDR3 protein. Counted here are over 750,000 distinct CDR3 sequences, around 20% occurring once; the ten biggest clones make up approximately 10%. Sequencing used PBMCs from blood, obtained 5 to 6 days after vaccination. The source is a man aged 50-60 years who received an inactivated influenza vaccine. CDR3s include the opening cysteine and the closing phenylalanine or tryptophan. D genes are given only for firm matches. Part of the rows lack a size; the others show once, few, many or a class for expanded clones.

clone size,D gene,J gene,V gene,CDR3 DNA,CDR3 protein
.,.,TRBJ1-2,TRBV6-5,TGTGCCAGCATTTACTCGCTCGGGCTAAACTATGGCTACACCTTC,CASIYSLGLNYGYTF
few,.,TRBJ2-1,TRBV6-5,TGTGCCAGCAGTTACAGCGGTATCAGTGAGCAGTTCTTC,CASSYSGISEQFF
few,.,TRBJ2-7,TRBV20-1,TGCAGTGCTAATGAAGATCTGGGCTACGAGCAGTACTTC,CSANEDLGYEQYF
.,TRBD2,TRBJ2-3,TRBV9,TGTGCCAGCAGCGTAGGGCCTAGCGGGACGGCAGATACGCAGTATTTT,CASSVGPSGTADTQYF
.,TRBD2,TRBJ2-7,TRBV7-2,TGTGCCAGCAGCGCCAGGACTAGCGGTCTCGGCGAGCAGTACTTC,CASSARTSGLGEQYF
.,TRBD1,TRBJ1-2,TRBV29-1,TGCAGCGCCTCGACAGGGAGTAACTATGGCTACACCTTC,CSASTGSNYGYTF
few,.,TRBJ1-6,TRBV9,TGTGCCAGCAGCGTAGACCCTTACAAGAATTCACCCCTCCACTTT,CASSVDPYKNSPLHF
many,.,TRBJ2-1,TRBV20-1,TGCAGTGCTAGAGTGTTTGACAGTGACTCCTACAATGAGCAGTTCTTC,CSARVFDSDSYNEQFF
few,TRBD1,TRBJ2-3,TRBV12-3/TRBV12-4,TGTGCCAGCAGTTGGACAGGATCATTCACAGATACGCAGTATTTT,CASSWTGSFTDTQYF
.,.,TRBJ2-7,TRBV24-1,TGTGCCACCAGCCATGACGGCTCCTACGAGCAGTACTTC,CATSHDGSYEQYF
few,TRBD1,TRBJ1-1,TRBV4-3,TGCGCCAGCAGCCAAGAAAACGGACAGGGATGGAACACTGAAGCTTTCTTT,CASSQENGQGWNTEAFF
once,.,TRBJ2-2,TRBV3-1,TGTGCCAGCAGCCAAGAGGCGGGGGCGGTCGGGGAGCTGTTTTTT,CASSQEAGAVGELFF
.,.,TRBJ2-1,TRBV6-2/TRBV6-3,TGTGCCAGCAGTATTATGGGGACCCCGAGCTCCTACAATGAGCAGTTCTTC,CASSIMGTPSSYNEQFF
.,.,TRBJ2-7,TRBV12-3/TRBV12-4,TGTGCCAGCAGAGGGACATCCTACGAGCAGTACTTC,CASRGTSYEQYF
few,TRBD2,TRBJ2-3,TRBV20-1,TGCAGTGCTACTCGGGGGGACACAGATACGCAGTATTTT,CSATRGDTDTQYF
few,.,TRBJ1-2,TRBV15,TGTGCCACCAGCAGCAGGGGCTATGGCTACACCTTC,CATSSRGYGYTF
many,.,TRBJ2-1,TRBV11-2,TGTGCCAGCAGCTTATTTCAATGGCTCTCCTCCTACAATGAGCAGTTCTTC,CASSLFQWLSSYNEQFF
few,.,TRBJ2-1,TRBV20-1,TGCAGTGCTAGGGTGCCCAGCACCTCCTACAATGAGCAGTTCTTC,CSARVPSTSYNEQFF
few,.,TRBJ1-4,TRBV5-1,TGCGCCAGCAGCTTGTTCGACGGCATAAATGAAAAACTGTTTTTT,CASSLFDGINEKLFF
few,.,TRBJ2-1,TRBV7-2,TGTGCCAGCAGCCTGATTGTGGGGGTTAGCTCCTACAATGAGCAGTTCTTC,CASSLIVGVSSYNEQFF
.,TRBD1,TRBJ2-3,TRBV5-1,TGCGCCAGCAGGTCCGGGACAGGGGGCCCTGATACGCAGTATTTT,CASRSGTGGPDTQYF
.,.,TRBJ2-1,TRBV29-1,TGCAGCGTCCAACGAGGGACGGGAAACAATGAGCAGTTCTTC,CSVQRGTGNNEQFF
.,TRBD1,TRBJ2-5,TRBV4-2,TGTGCCAGCAGCCAACGACAGGGTTTCGAGACCCAGTACTTC,CASSQRQGFETQYF
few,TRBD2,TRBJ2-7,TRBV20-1,TGCAGTGCTAGAGACACTGGACTAGCGGCCAACGAGCAGTACTTC,CSARDTGLAANEQYF
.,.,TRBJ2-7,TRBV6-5,TGTGCCAGCGGTTACTCGATTGCTGGGGGCAAAACCACCTCCTACGAGCAGTACTTC,CASGYSIAGGKTTSYEQYF
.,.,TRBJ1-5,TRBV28,TGTGGCACCAGCATATTGGGAGGGGCGCTTCTCGATCAGCCCCAGCATTTT,CGTSILGGALLDQPQHF
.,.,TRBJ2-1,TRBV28,TGTGCCAGCCTGGGGCAGCCCCTGGCAAATGAGCAGTTCTTC,CASLGQPLANEQFF
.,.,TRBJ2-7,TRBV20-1,TGCAGTGCTAGTAGACCCGACTCCTACGAGCAGTACTTC,CSASRPDSYEQYF
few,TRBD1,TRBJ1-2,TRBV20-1,TGCAGTGCCAAATACAGGGACAGGTCCTATGGCTACACCTTC,CSAKYRDRSYGYTF
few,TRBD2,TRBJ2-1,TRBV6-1,TGTGCCAGCAGGGAGGGGACTAGCGGGACAGTCGGAGAGCAGTTCTTC,CASREGTSGTVGEQFF
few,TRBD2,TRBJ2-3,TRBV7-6,TGTGCCAGCAGCTTAGCGATCGTCGGCGGGGGGGCCGGAGATACGCAGTATTTT,CASSLAIVGGGAGDTQYF
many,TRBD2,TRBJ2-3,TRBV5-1,TGCGCCAGCAGCTTGGGAGCGGGAGTCAGCACAGATACGCAGTATTTT,CASSLGAGVSTDTQYF
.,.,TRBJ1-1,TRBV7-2,TGTGCCAGCAGTCTGTACGGGGGTCGGACTGAAGCTTTCTTT,CASSLYGGRTEAFF
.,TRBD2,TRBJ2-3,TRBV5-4,TGTGCCAGCAGCCCCTTTACGCGGGGGGGCCGGGATACGCAGTATTTT,CASSPFTRGGRDTQYF
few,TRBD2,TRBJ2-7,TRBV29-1,TGCAGCGTTCAGGGACTAGCGGGAGGCGAGCAGTACTTC,CSVQGLAGGEQYF
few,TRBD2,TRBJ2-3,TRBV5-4,TGTGCCAGCCGGGCTAGCGGGGGGTTCACAGATACGCAGTATTTT,CASRASGGFTDTQYF
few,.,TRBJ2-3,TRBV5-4,TGTGCCAGCAGCTTGTCCCCTGGGGCTAGCAGCACAGATACGCAGTATTTT,CASSLSPGASSTDTQYF
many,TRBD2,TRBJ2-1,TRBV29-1,TGCAGCGTAGCGGGGGGGACGGGCGCCTACAATGAGCAGTTCTTC,CSVAGGTGAYNEQFF
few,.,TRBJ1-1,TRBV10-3,TGTGCCATCAGGATCCAAACTGAAGCTTTCTTT,CAIRIQTEAFF
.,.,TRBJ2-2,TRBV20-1,TGCAGTGCTATTCAGGCAGCAGCGAACACCGGGGAGCTGTTTTTT,CSAIQAAANTGELFF
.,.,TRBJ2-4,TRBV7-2,TGTGCCAGCAGCTTGGTCGGGGTTCCGGCCAAAAACATTCAGTACTTC,CASSLVGVPAKNIQYF
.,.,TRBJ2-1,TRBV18,TGTGCCAGCTCACCAACGGTGCGGGGAAGCTTTGGGGATGAGCAGTTCTTC,CASSPTVRGSFGDEQFF
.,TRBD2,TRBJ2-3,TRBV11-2,TGTGCCAGCAGCTCCGGACTAGCCCCAAACACAGATACGCAGTATTTT,CASSSGLAPNTDTQYF
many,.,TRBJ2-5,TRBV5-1,TGCGCCAGCAGCCCCACTGTCACGGAGACCCAGTACTTC,CASSPTVTETQYF
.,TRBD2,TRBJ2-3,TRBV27,TGTGCCAGCAGTTTAGAGCTAGCGGGCGGAGAGGTGGATACGCAGTTTTTT,CASSLELAGGEVDTQFF